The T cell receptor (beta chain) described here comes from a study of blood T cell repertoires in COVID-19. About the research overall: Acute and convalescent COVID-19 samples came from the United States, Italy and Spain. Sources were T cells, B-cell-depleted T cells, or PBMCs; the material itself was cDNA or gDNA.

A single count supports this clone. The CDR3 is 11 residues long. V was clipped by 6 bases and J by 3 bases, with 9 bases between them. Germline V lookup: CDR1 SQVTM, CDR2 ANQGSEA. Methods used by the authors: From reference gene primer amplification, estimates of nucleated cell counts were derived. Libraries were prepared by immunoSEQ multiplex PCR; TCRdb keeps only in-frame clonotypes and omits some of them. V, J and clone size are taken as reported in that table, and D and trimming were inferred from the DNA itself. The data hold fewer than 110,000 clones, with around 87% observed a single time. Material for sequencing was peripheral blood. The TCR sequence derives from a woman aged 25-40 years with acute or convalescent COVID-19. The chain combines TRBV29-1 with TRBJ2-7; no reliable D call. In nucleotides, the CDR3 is TGCAGCGTGGGCCCGGTCTACGAGCAGTACTTC. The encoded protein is CSVGPVYEQYF.